What follows are 12 T cell receptor beta chains derived from one specimen sequenced in a study of T cells in localized non-small cell lung cancer. Measured with immunoSEQ multiplex PCR; TCRdb has only the in-frame clones, and not every one. The sample includes under 40,000 clones, around 93% seen only once; the top ten take under 8%. Sequenced material: peripheral blood, taken before any cancer treatment. Receptor source: a female donor of 60 years or more with stage I lung adenocarcinoma.

The rearrangement links TRBV4-2 to TRBJ2-1; 14 bases fit TRBD2. The CDR3 extends over 16 amino acids. Per germline, CDR1 LGHNA and CDR2 YNFKEQ. V lost 0 bases, J lost 15 bases, and 10 bases stayed unmatched. CDR3 bases: TGTGCCAGCAGCCAAGATAGGGGGACTAGCGGGAGTGAGGTGTTCTTC. Its translation is CASSQDRGTSGSEVFF.

The rearrangement joins TRBV18 to TRBJ1-4; D is possibly TRBD1 (6 bases). V dropped 5 bases and J dropped 8 bases, with 15 bases sitting between them. Germline-derived CDR1 and CDR2 are KGHSH and LQKENI. This CDR3 spans 14 amino acids. The CDR3 spells CASSGFGDTEKLFF. The CDR3 nucleotides are TGTGCCAGCTCAGGTTTTGGGGACACCGAAAAACTGTTTTTT.

The V call is TRBV7-2, the J call TRBJ1-1; tentative D call: TRBD1 (6 bases). This CDR3 comprises 14 residues. Germline V gene lookup returns CDR1 SGHTA and CDR2 FQGNSA. V lost 6 bases, J lost 0 bases, and 11 bases lay in between. CDR3: CASRSTGMNTEAFF. The CDR3 coding sequence is TGTGCCAGCAGATCGACAGGAATGAACACTGAAGCTTTCTTT. Filled out from reference TRBV7-2 and TRBJ1-1, the complete variable domain reads GAGVSQSPSNKVTEKGKDVELRCDPISGHTALYWYRQSLGQGLEFLIYFQGNSAPDKSGLPSDRFSAERTGGSVSTLTIQRTQQEDSAVYLCASRSTGMNTEAFFGQGTRLTVV.

The rearrangement joins TRBV7-2 to TRBJ1-5, with TRBD1 as a possible D gene (5 bases). Germline CDR1 reads SGHTA; CDR2 reads FQGNSA. This CDR3 contains 15 residues. Trimming pared 7 bases from V and 0 bases from J, leaving 13 bases between. CDR3 residues: CASNIQGSSNQPQHF. For the CDR3, the DNA is TGTGCCAGCAATATTCAGGGAAGTAGCAATCAGCCCCAGCATTTT.

The V call is TRBV28, the J call TRBJ1-2, with no clear D. V was cut by 2 bases and J by 0 bases, with 10 bases left in between. This CDR3 is built from 15 residues. Germline V CDR1 and CDR2: MDHEN, SYDVKM. The CDR3 is CASSLGSSTNYGYTF. CDR3 nucleotide sequence: TGTGCCAGCAGTTTAGGGTCAAGCACTAACTATGGCTACACCTTC.

This clone appeared a few times. The gene calls are TRBV7-2 and TRBJ1-2; a possible D gene is TRBD1 (5 bases). CDR3 length: 12 residues. Germline values: CDR1 SGHTA, CDR2 FQGNSA. The ends were cut back, 5 bases at V and 8 bases at J, with 12 bases in the middle. CDR3 sequence reads: CASSENRYGYTF. The CDR3 DNA reads TGTGCCAGCAGCGAGAACAGGTACGGCTACACCTTC.

The chain has TRBV18 and TRBJ1-4, with TRBD1 identical over 8 bases. CDR3 length: 14 amino acids. The germline V gene has CDR1 KGHSH and CDR2 LQKENI. V gave up 3 bases and J gave up 8 bases; unmatched junction bases: 5. The CDR3 DNA reads as TGTGCCAGCTCACCGGACAGGGTTAAGGAAAAACTGTTTTTT. It specifies CASSPDRVKEKLFF. The complete variable domain, with remaining parts taken from reference TRBV18 and TRBJ1-4, reads NAGVMQNPRHLVRRRGQEARLRCSPMKGHSHVYWYRQLPEEGLKFMVYLQKENIIDESGMPKERFSAEFPKEGPSILRIQQVVRGDSAAYFCASSPDRVKEKLFFGSGTQLSVL.

The rearrangement uses TRBV5-4 and TRBJ1-3; maybe TRBD1 (5 bases). CDR3 length equals 13 residues. CDR1 SGHNT and CDR2 YYREEE come from the germline V gene (reference sequence). The V end lost 4 bases, the J end lost 3 bases, and 8 bases lay between the germline ends. Written as DNA, the CDR3 is TGTGCCAGCAGCACCGACAGTGGAAACACCATATATTTT. This gives the protein CASSTDSGNTIYF.

The rearrangement links TRBV7-2 to TRBJ2-1; D not certain. Germline V gene data show CDR1 as SGHTA and CDR2 as FQGNSA. The CDR3 contains 14 residues. Between the trimmed V and J ends, which lost 8 bases and 6 bases, there was a span of 17 bases. Here the CDR3 reads CASFDSAAVNEQFF. CDR3 sequence (DNA): TGTGCCAGCTTCGACTCGGCGGCCGTCAATGAGCAGTTCTTC.

This chain connects TRBV5-6 to TRBJ2-1; 12 nucleotides match TRBD2. The germline gives CDR1 SGHDT, CDR2 YYEEEE. The V gene end was trimmed by 5 bases and the J gene end by 14 bases; junction bases not matched to a gene: 14. This CDR3 contains 15 residues. CDR3 sequence (DNA): TGTGCCAGCAGTTCCCTAGCGGGAGGGCCGGCTTACGAGTTCTTC. It codes for CASSSLAGGPAYEFF.

The gene calls are TRBV27 and TRBJ2-5; D assignment may be TRBD1 or TRBD2 (6 bases each). V lost 3 bases and J 6 bases, leaving 11 bases between the germline ends. Germline V CDR1 and CDR2: MNHEY, SMNVEV (reference sequence). This CDR3 region has 13 residues. This CDR3 reads CASSFGGQKTQYF. Here the CDR3 DNA reads TGTGCCAGCAGTTTTGGGGGGCAAAAGACCCAGTACTTC.

This clone has just one count. This rearrangement joins TRBV2 to TRBJ2-5, with D tentatively TRBD1 (6 bases). CDR1 and CDR2 (germline): SNHLY, FYNNEI. The length of the CDR3 is 13 residues. Between the trimmed V and J ends, which lost 7 bases and 0 bases, there was a span of 9 bases. The CDR3 DNA reads as TGTGCCAGCAAAGGACAGTACCAAGAGACCCAGTACTTC. Translation gives CASKGQYQETQYF.